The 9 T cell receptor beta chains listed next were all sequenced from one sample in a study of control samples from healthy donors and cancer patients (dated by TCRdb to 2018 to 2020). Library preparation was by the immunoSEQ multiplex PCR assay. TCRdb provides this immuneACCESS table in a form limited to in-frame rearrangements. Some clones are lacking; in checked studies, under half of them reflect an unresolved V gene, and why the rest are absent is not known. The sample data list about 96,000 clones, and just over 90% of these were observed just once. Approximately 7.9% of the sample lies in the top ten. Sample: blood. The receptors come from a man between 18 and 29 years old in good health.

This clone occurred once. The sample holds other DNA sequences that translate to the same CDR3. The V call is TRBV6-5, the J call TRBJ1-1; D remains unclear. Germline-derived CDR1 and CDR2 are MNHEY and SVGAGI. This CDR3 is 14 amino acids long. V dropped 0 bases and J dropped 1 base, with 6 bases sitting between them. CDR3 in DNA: TGTGCCAGCAGTTACTCGAAACGGAACACTGAAGCTTTCTTT. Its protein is CASSYSKRNTEAFF.

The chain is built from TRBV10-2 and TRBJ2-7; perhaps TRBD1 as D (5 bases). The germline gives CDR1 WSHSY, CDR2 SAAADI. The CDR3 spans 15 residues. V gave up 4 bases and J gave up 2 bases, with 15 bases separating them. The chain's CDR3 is CASSGSDIGTYEQYF. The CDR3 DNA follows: TGCGCCAGCAGTGGATCGGACATAGGAACCTACGAGCAGTACTTC.

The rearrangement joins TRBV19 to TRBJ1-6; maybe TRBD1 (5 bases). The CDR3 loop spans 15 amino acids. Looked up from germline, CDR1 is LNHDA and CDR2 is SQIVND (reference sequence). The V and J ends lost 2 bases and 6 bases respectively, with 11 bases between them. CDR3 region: CASSIRTGLNSPLHF. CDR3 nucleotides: TGTGCCAGTAGTATACGAACAGGACTTAATTCACCCCTCCACTTT.

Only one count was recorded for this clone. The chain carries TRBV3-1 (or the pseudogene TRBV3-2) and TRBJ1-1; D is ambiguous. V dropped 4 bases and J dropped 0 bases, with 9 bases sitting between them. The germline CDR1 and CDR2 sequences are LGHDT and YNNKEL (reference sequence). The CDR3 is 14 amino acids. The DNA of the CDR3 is TGTGCCAGCAGCCGCGGACGGATGAACACTGAAGCTTTCTTT. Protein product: CASSRGRMNTEAFF.

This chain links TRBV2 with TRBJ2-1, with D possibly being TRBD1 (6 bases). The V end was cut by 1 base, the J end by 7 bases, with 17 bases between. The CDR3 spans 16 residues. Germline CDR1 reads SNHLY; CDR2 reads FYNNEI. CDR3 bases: TGTGCCAGCAGTGAAGGGGAAGCAGGGGTGGGGAATGAGCAGTTCTTC. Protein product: CASSEGEAGVGNEQFF.

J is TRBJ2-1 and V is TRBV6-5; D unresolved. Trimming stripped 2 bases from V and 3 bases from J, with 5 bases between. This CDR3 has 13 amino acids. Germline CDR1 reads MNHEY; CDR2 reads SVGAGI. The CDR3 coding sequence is TGTGCCAGCAGTTACGATCGCTACAATGAGCAGTTCTTC. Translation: CASSYDRYNEQFF.

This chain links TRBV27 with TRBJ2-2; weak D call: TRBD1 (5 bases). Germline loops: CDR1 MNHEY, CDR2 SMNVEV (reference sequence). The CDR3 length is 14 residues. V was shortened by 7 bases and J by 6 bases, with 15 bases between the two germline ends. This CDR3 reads CASKAGWAAGELFF. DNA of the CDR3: TGTGCCAGCAAGGCAGGGTGGGCGGCCGGGGAGCTGTTTTTT.

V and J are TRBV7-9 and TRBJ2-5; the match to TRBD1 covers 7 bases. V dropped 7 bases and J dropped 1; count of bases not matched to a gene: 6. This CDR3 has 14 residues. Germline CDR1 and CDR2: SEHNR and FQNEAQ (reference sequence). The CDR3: CASTLGTAQETQYF. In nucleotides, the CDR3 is TGTGCCAGCACCCTCGGGACAGCCCAAGAGACCCAGTACTTC.

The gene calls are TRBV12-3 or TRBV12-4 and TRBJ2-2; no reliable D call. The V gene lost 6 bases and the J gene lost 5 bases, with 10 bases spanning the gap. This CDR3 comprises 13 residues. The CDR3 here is CASSLLGTGELFF. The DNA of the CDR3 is TGTGCCAGCAGCCTCCTAGGAACCGGGGAGCTGTTTTTT.